A single sample gave rise to the 23 T cell receptor beta chains below, sequenced in a study of blood T cell repertoires in COVID-19. The method was immunoSEQ multiplex PCR; TCRdb's version includes in-frame clones alone and lacks a portion of them. Among fewer than 350,000 clones, 85% were seen once, and the ten largest hold roughly 2.5%. The specimen sequenced was PBMCs or T cells enriched from blood (not recorded which). These receptors were obtained from a woman aged 45-60 years who had recovered from COVID-19.

The chain recombines TRBV11-2 with TRBJ2-3, with D hard to call. The V gene lost 5 bases and the J gene lost 0 bases, with 12 bases spanning the gap. The CDR3 spans 15 residues. The germline V gene encodes CDR1 SGHAT and CDR2 FQNNGV. The DNA of the CDR3 is TGTGCCAGCAGCCCGCCTATTCACAGCACAGATACGCAGTATTTT. Encoded protein: CASSPPIHSTDTQYF.

V is TRBV7-3 and J is TRBJ1-1; TRBD1 agrees at 8 bases. This CDR3 has 15 residues. Looked up from germline, CDR1 is SGHTA and CDR2 is FQGTGA. The V and J ends lost 3 bases and 4 bases, in that order; junction bases with no gene match: 7. DNA for the CDR3: TGTGCCAGCAGCTTGCATCCAGGGGGCGTCACTGAAGCTTTCTTT. Translating it yields CASSLHPGGVTEAFF.

This chain connects TRBV10-2 to TRBJ1-1; D remains ambiguous. Trimming shortened V by 7 bases and J by 4 bases, and 13 bases separated the two germline ends. The V gene's germline CDR1 is WSHSY and CDR2 SAAADI. The CDR3 sequence is 13 residues long. CDR3 sequence: CASTSWPGTEAFF. The CDR3 DNA follows: TGCGCCAGCACCTCGTGGCCGGGCACTGAAGCTTTCTTT.

The V call is TRBV3-1 (or the pseudogene TRBV3-2), the J call TRBJ1-6; 8 bases map to TRBD1. CDR3 length: 14 amino acids. CDR1 is LGHDT and CDR2 is YNNKEL in the germline V gene (reference sequence). V lost 4 bases and J lost 10; bases outside the gene matches: 6. Here the CDR3 reads CASSRMDRDSPLHF. The CDR3 bases are TGTGCCAGCAGCCGTATGGACAGGGACTCACCCCTCCACTTT.

This clone was counted a few times. V gene TRBV27 combines with J gene TRBJ1-1, with D possibly being TRBD1 (5 bases). Trimming removed 8 bases at V and 0 bases at J, with 7 bases between. Germline CDR1 and CDR2: MNHEY and SMNVEV (reference sequence). The length of the CDR3 is 12 residues. This CDR3 reads CASPDMNTEAFF. The CDR3 nucleotides are TGTGCCAGCCCGGACATGAACACTGAAGCTTTCTTT.

The rearrangement uses TRBV7-2 and TRBJ1-1, with TRBD1 identical over 8 bases. The ends lost 5 bases at V and 4 bases at J; junction bases unmatched: 9. There are 15 residues in the CDR3. Germline values: CDR1 SGHTA, CDR2 FQGNSA. CDR3 in DNA: TGTGCCAGCAGCGATGAACTGCAGGGGGCCACTGAAGCTTTCTTT. Translating gives CASSDELQGATEAFF.

V is TRBV7-6 and J is TRBJ1-6; weak D call: TRBD1 (6 bases). The CDR3 has 16 residues. V lost 5 bases to trimming and J lost 3 bases, with 14 bases between them. Germline CDR1 is SGHVS and CDR2 is FNYEAQ. The CDR3 DNA follows: TGTGCCAGCAGCGCCCAGGGGAAGGGCTATAATTCACCCCTCCACTTT. Translating it yields CASSAQGKGYNSPLHF.

V gene TRBV19 combines with J gene TRBJ2-1; TRBD2 matches 8 bases. Germline V gene sequence: CDR1 LNHDA, CDR2 SQIVND (reference sequence). The CDR3 contains 16 residues. The J segment lost 4 bases and the V segment lost 7 bases, leaving 12 bases of the junction unmatched. The CDR3 protein is CASKAPGTSQYNEQFF. The CDR3 DNA is TGTGCCAGTAAAGCTCCCGGGACTAGTCAATACAATGAGCAGTTCTTC.

The V call is TRBV18, the J call TRBJ1-4, with TRBD1 identical over 8 bases. The CDR3 totals 15 residues. After removal of 2 bases from V and 7 bases from J, the junction contained 6 bases not matched to a gene. Germline CDR1 reads KGHSH; CDR2 reads LQKENI. The CDR3 sequence: CASSPGQGRSEKLFF. The CDR3 bases are TGTGCCAGCTCACCAGGACAGGGAAGAAGTGAAAAACTGTTTTTT. Full variable domain (missing parts from reference TRBV18 and TRBJ1-4): NAGVMQNPRHLVRRRGQEARLRCSPMKGHSHVYWYRQLPEEGLKFMVYLQKENIIDESGMPKERFSAEFPKEGPSILRIQQVVRGDSAAYFCASSPGQGRSEKLFFGSGTQLSVL.

This sequence joins TRBV19 and TRBJ1-5; D gene ambiguous. The germline CDR1 and CDR2 sequences are LNHDA and SQIVND (reference sequence). V lost 3 bases and J lost 5, with 11 bases in between. The CDR3 covers 14 residues. This CDR3 is CASSMDGSDQPQHF. The CDR3 bases are TGTGCCAGTAGTATGGATGGGAGCGATCAGCCCCAGCATTTT. Supplemented by reference TRBV19 and TRBJ1-5, the full variable domain reads DGGITQSPKYLFRKEGQNVTLSCEQNLNHDAMYWYRQDPGQGLRLIYYSQIVNDFQKGDIAEGYSVSREKKESFPLTVTSAQKNPTAFYLCASSMDGSDQPQHFGDGTRLSIL.

The rearrangement joins TRBV19 to TRBJ1-1; D gene ambiguous. Per the germline V gene, CDR1 is LNHDA and CDR2 is SQIVND (reference sequence). This CDR3 has 13 amino acids. V was shortened by 4 bases and J by 4 bases, with 10 bases between the two germline ends. Here the CDR3 reads CASSRESLTEAFF. The CDR3 coding sequence is TGTGCCAGTAGTAGGGAGAGCCTCACTGAAGCTTTCTTT.

This clone appeared once. The chain uses TRBV19 and TRBJ2-5; D possibly corresponds to TRBD2 (7 bases). V was shortened by 6 bases and J by 5 bases, with 16 bases between the two germline ends. Germline loops: CDR1 LNHDA, CDR2 SQIVND (reference sequence). The CDR3 has 14 residues. The CDR3 loop is CASSPTGGTETQYF. Here the CDR3 DNA reads TGTGCCAGTAGCCCTACGGGGGGCACCGAGACCCAGTACTTC. Full variable domain (missing parts from reference TRBV19 and TRBJ2-5): DGGITQSPKYLFRKEGQNVTLSCEQNLNHDAMYWYRQDPGQGLRLIYYSQIVNDFQKGDIAEGYSVSREKKESFPLTVTSAQKNPTAFYLCASSPTGGTETQYFGPGTRLLVL.

The chain uses TRBV7-9 and TRBJ1-1; TRBD1 matches at 7 bases. With 7 bases clipped from V and 4 bases from J, the junction kept 6 bases outside the gene matches. CDR1 and CDR2 (germline): SEHNR, FQNEAQ (reference sequence). CDR3 length equals 13 residues. CDR3 nucleotides: TGTGCCAGCACCGACAGGGTTTTCACTGAAGCTTTCTTT. This translates into CASTDRVFTEAFF.

This clone was seen only once. The chain employs TRBV6-2 or TRBV6-3 and TRBJ1-1; no clear D gene. Germline lookup yields CDR1 MNHEY and CDR2 SVGEGT. Trimming took 4 bases from V and 5 from J, leaving 14 bases between them. The CDR3 contains 14 residues. In DNA, the CDR3 is TGTGCCAGCAGTTCGATCCGAGGTGGGACTGAAGCTTTCTTT. Translated, it gives CASSSIRGGTEAFF.

The chain carries TRBV3-1 (or the pseudogene TRBV3-2) and TRBJ2-5; 7 bases fit TRBD2. Germline V gene lookup returns CDR1 LGHDT and CDR2 YNNKEL (reference sequence). The V segment lost 4 bases and the J segment 5 bases; nucleotides outside the gene matches: 10. CDR3 length: 15 amino acids. CDR3 bases: TGTGCCAGCAGCCGGGACTCACCCGGGGGGGAGACCCAGTACTTC. Amino acids: CASSRDSPGGETQYF.

The chain recombines TRBV28 with TRBJ1-5; the match to TRBD1 covers 8 bases. CDR3 size: 16 residues. J lost 1 base, V lost 1 base, and 3 bases had no gene match. CDR1 and CDR2 (germline): MDHEN, SYDVKM. The CDR3 coding sequence is TGTGCCAGCAGTTTATCAGGGGGCCCGAGCAATCAGCCCCAGCATTTT. This translates into CASSLSGGPSNQPQHF.

This chain uses TRBV5-4 with TRBJ2-3; 14 positions agree with TRBD2. The CDR3 has 16 amino acids. Per the germline V gene, CDR1 is SGHNT and CDR2 is YYREEE (reference sequence). Trimming removed 4 bases from V and 14 bases from J; junction bases left unmatched: 15. The CDR3, as DNA: TGTGCCAGCAGCCCGTCCCGGACTAGCGGGGGGCTAAAACTGTATTTT. Amino acids: CASSPSRTSGGLKLYF.

This rearrangement joins TRBV18 to TRBJ2-7; D remains ambiguous. The CDR3 extends over 10 amino acids. V was cut by 5 bases and J by 4 bases, with 3 bases left in between. Germline V gene lookup returns CDR1 KGHSH and CDR2 LQKENI. In DNA form, the CDR3 reads TGTGCCAGCTCATCTTACGAGCAGTACTTC. Translation gives CASSSYEQYF.

This chain joins TRBV11-2 and TRBJ2-2, with 8 nucleotides matching TRBD2. Germline assignment: CDR1 SGHAT and CDR2 FQNNGV. J gave up 4 bases and V 5 bases, and 15 bases lay outside the gene matches. The CDR3 is made up of 18 amino acids. The CDR3 DNA reads TGTGCCAGCAGCCTCCCGATGGGCGGGGGGCTGGTCACCGGGGAGCTGTTTTTT. Translated: CASSLPMGGGLVTGELFF.

This rearrangement joins TRBV7-2 to TRBJ1-3; D remains ambiguous. V shed 3 bases and J shed 1 base, with 10 bases lying between them. The germline CDR1 and CDR2 sequences are SGHTA and FQGNSA. The CDR3 is 15 amino acids. The DNA of the CDR3 is TGTGCCAGCAGCTTCTTACAGCCTTCTGGAAACACCATATATTTT. Protein sequence: CASSFLQPSGNTIYF.

The V call is TRBV20-1, the J call TRBJ2-1; D might be TRBD2 (5 bases). Trimming shortened V by 6 bases and J by 3 bases, and 6 bases separated the two germline ends. CDR1 and CDR2 from the germline V gene are DFQATT and SNEGSKA (reference sequence). The CDR3 is 11 residues long. The DNA of the CDR3 is TGCAGTGCCCGGGACTACAATGAGCAGTTCTTC. Amino acids: CSARDYNEQFF.

This rearrangement joins TRBV28 to TRBJ2-5; D may be TRBD1 (6 bases). V was pared by 6 bases and J by 3 bases, with 8 bases between. There are 12 residues in the CDR3. Looked up from germline, CDR1 is MDHEN and CDR2 is SYDVKM. This CDR3 is CASSRDKETQYF. DNA of the CDR3: TGTGCCAGCAGCAGGGACAAAGAGACCCAGTACTTC.

This chain links TRBV18 with TRBJ1-6, with 8 bases lining up with TRBD1. With 2 bases clipped from V and 0 bases from J, the junction kept 12 bases outside the gene matches. CDR3 length: 20 amino acids. Germline CDR1 is KGHSH and CDR2 is LQKENI. The CDR3: CASSPNLAGGISSYNSPLHF. The CDR3 DNA sequence: TGTGCCAGCTCACCAAACCTCGCAGGGGGCATAAGCTCCTATAATTCACCCCTCCACTTT.